This TCR beta chain was identified during a study of cytomegalovirus exposure and HLA in healthy donors. PCR involved 60 Vbeta and 13 Jbeta primers. Repertoires were generated with immunoSEQ multiplex PCR, while TCRdb's copy carries only in-frame clones and drops some. The table has fewer than 120,000 clones, 76% seen once. V was shortened by 5 bases and J by 0 bases, with 14 bases between the two germline ends. Per germline, CDR1 SGHNT and CDR2 YYREEE (reference sequence). This CDR3 is built from 16 residues. This receptor was taken from a man aged 30 to 39 in good health and CMV-seropositive. The V gene is TRBV5-4, the J gene TRBJ2-2; D might be TRBD2 (5 bases). Sequencing was carried out using PBMCs. The CDR3 coding sequence is TGTGCCAGCAGGGTGAGAGGGCAGACGAACACCGGGGAGCTGTTTTTT. Translating gives CASRVRGQTNTGELFF.